This T cell receptor (beta chain) was recorded in a study of blood T cell repertoires in COVID-19. The table came from immunoSEQ multiplex PCR; TCRdb's copy has only in-frame clones and leaves some out. This sample yields 350,000 or so clones, of which more than 75% are seen a single time; 10% belongs to the top ten. The length of the CDR3 is 15 residues. Germline trimming cut 1 base from V and 5 bases from J; bases unmatched to any gene: 7. In germline, CDR1 is SGHRS, CDR2 YFSETQ. This clone was detected only once. Followed over time, Seattle patients had been enrolled while infection was active. The J gene is TRBJ2-7, the V gene TRBV5-1; 9 nucleotides line up with TRBD2. Material: peripheral blood. The receptor was isolated from a woman in her thirties with COVID-19, enrolled during active disease. CDR3 in amino acids: CASSLSAGGPDEQYF. The CDR3 bases are TGCGCCAGCAGCTTGTCGGCGGGAGGGCCTGACGAGCAGTACTTC. The full variable domain, with the rest looked up from reference TRBV5-1 and TRBJ2-7, is KAGVTQTPRYLIKTRGQQVTLSCSPISGHRSVSWYQQTPGQGLQFLFEYFSETQRNKGNFPGRFSGRQFSNSRSEMNVSTLELGDSALYLCASSLSAGGPDEQYFGPGTRLTVT.